The entry below gives a single T cell receptor (beta chain) sequence along with its context. These data belong to a study of T cell changes during pregnancy in multiple sclerosis. TCRdb keeps only in-frame clones here, not all; method: immunoSEQ multiplex PCR. The data contain about 43,000 clones, approximately 91% of them singletons. The CDR3 sequence is 14 residues long. Looked up from germline, CDR1 is LNHDA and CDR2 is SQIVND (reference sequence). Trimming at V came to 7 bases and at J to 14 bases, leaving 11 bases not matched to a gene. V usage is TRBV19 and J usage is TRBJ1-4, with 12 bases aligning to TRBD1. Specimen: PBMCs (not recorded whether the cells were cultured). The receptor's source is a female donor with multiple sclerosis, enrolled in a pregnancy study. CDR3 amino acids: CASTPGQGAIGLFF. CDR3 nucleotides: TGTGCCAGTACTCCGGGACAGGGGGCGATAGGGCTGTTTTTT.